The T cell receptor (beta chain) described here comes from a study of post-analysis software for immune sequencing data. Study overall: The patients showed relapsing-remitting, secondary progressive and progressive-relapsing multiple sclerosis courses. Whole-study findings and limits: Batch-mates among the samples co-clustered strongly by F measure. Patients showed TRBV5-6, TRBV5-1 and TRBV20-1 among roughly five TRBV segments more frequent than in controls. Those with multiple sclerosis, the patient group, showed significantly lower normalized Chao1 diversity than controls.

Germline-derived CDR1 and CDR2 are MNHEY and SVGEGT. This CDR3 contains 16 residues. V shed 4 bases and J 2 bases; nucleotides not matched to a gene: 5. Presence of unique molecular identifiers characterized the TCR beta cDNA libraries. T cells numbering roughly 0.85 to 10 million gave rise to around 460,000 cDNA molecules. TCRdb recomputed calls from the PCR reads with MiXCR, one row per CDR3 protein. There are 250,000 to 300,000 distinct CDR3 sequences in the sample; 36% occur only once, and around 5.2% lies in the top ten. This clonotype was seen repeatedly, ten times or more. Its cognate antigen is unknown.

J is TRBJ2-1 and V is TRBV6-2 or TRBV6-3; 10 positions match TRBD1. Sequencing was carried out using blood. This receptor was identified in a girl between 10 and 17 years old with multiple sclerosis. CDR3 DNA sequence: TGTGCCAGCAGTTCCCGGGACAGGGGACCCTACAATGAGCAGTTCTTC. This sequence encodes CASSSRDRGPYNEQFF.